This T cell receptor (beta chain) was identified in a study of cytomegalovirus exposure and HLA in healthy donors. Study-wide findings and caveats: Published work reported that the classifier diagnosed cytomegalovirus status with high specificity and sensitivity.

A word on this clone: Its antigen is undetermined.

The CDR3 sequence is 13 residues long. Germline V gene data show CDR1 as GTSNPN and CDR2 as SVGIG (reference sequence). Trimming pared 1 base from V and 3 bases from J, leaving 9 bases between. It was with 60 Vbeta and 13 Jbeta primers that the PCR ran. Repertoires were generated with immunoSEQ multiplex PCR, while TCRdb's copy carries only in-frame clones and drops some. The sample yields around 170,000 clones, around 80% seen once. The chain uses TRBV30 and TRBJ1-2; D remains unclear. The specimen sequenced was PBMCs. The TCR originated in a woman aged 30 to 39 in good health and CMV-seronegative. The chain's CDR3 is CAWSAGWDYGYTF. As DNA, the CDR3 is TGTGCCTGGAGTGCAGGATGGGACTATGGCTACACCTTC.